This T cell receptor beta chain was profiled in a study of shared T cell receptors in the human thymus. Data came from immunoSEQ multiplex PCR; TCRdb stores just in-frame clones and leaves some out. The sample includes under 450,000 clones, 85% to 95% of them seen just once. Germline V lookup: CDR1 WSHSY, CDR2 SAAADI. Trimming pared 5 bases from V and 6 bases from J, leaving 22 bases between. The CDR3 contains 16 residues. The chain combines TRBV10-2 with TRBJ1-2; D is undetermined. This sequence was found in a human donor. The sequenced material came from thymocytes. CDR3 nucleotides: TGCGCCAGCAGTAGTCTTCCAGGAAGGAACCGGGATGGCTACACCTTC. Translated, it gives CASSSLPGRNRDGYTF.